This entry lists 3 T cell receptor beta chains sequenced from one sample in a study of CD8+ T cells in alopecia areata. Extracted RNA was reverse transcribed, and the resulting cDNA served as sequencing template. The repertoire was sequenced with immunoSEQ multiplex PCR; TCRdb's copy has only in-frame clones and lacks some. The sample lists around 160,000 clones; 87% were seen once. Material: CD8+ T cells sorted from blood, obtained at week 0. Source of these receptors: a human donor with alopecia areata.

The chain combines TRBV30 with TRBJ2-7; possibly TRBD1 or TRBD2 for D (7 bases each). V lost 6 bases, J lost 7 bases, and 22 bases lay in between. Germline V CDR1 and CDR2: GTSNPN, SVGIG (reference sequence). The CDR3 runs to 14 residues. CDR3 in amino acids: CACKTGRGLREQYF. As DNA, the CDR3 is TGTGCCTGTAAGACAGGGAGGGGGTTGAGGGAGCAGTACTTC.

The chain uses TRBV9 and TRBJ1-1, with D hard to call. This CDR3 comprises 12 residues. Germline V gives CDR1 SGDLS, CDR2 YYNGEE. Trimming left V 3 bases short and J 7 bases short, with 10 bases between. Here the CDR3 reads CASSALAGEAFF. The CDR3 DNA is TGTGCCAGCAGCGCTTTGGCGGGTGAAGCTTTCTTT.

The V gene is TRBV27, the J gene TRBJ2-7; TRBD1 agrees at 9 bases. CDR1 and CDR2 (germline): MNHEY, SMNVEV (reference sequence). V gave up 6 bases and J gave up 3 bases; unmatched junction bases: 3. The CDR3 is 13 residues long. The CDR3 protein is CASSWDRDYEQYF. The CDR3 region has the DNA TGTGCCAGCAGCTGGGACAGGGACTACGAGCAGTACTTC.